Below, 2 T cell receptor beta chains from the same sample are listed, as sequenced in a study of response to subunit inactivated influenza vaccine. TCRdb recomputed calls from the RT-PCR reads with MiXCR, one row per CDR3 protein. The top ten hold 7.5% to 8% of the sample, which has about 650,000 distinct CDR3 sequences, 14% seen once. The starting material was PBMCs from blood, obtained 14 days before vaccination. These receptors originate from a man aged 50 to 60 who received an inactivated influenza vaccine.

This clonotype was picked up many times. The rearrangement joins TRBV12-3 or TRBV12-4 to TRBJ2-1; no reliable D call. Trimming removed 3 bases at V and 5 bases at J, with 11 bases between. The CDR3 is made up of 14 amino acids. The CDR3 reads CASSFHAVNNEQFF. The CDR3 nucleotides read TGTGCCAGCAGTTTCCATGCGGTTAACAATGAGCAGTTCTTC.

This clonotype was counted only a few times. The V call is TRBV11-2, the J call TRBJ2-1; 7 bases line up with TRBD2. Germline values: CDR1 SGHAT, CDR2 FQNNGV. Unmatched junction bases numbered 5, after V lost 3 bases and J lost 3 bases. There are 15 residues in the CDR3. The CDR3 bases are TGTGCCAGCAGCTTGCCTAGCGGTTACTACAATGAGCAGTTCTTC. It specifies CASSLPSGYYNEQFF.